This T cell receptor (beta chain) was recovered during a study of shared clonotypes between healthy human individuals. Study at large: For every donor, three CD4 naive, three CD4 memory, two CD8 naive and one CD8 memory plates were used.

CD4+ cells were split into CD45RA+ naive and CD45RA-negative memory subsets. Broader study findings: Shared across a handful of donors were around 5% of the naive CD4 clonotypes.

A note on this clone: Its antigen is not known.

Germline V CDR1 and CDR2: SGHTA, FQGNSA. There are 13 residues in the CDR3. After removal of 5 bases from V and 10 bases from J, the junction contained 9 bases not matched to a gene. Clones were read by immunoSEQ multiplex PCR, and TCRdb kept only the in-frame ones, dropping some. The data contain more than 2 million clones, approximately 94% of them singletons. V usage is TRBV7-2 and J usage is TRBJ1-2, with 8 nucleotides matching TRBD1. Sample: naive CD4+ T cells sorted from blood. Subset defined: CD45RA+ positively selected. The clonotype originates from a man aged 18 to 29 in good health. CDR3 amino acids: CASSPGTGRDYTF. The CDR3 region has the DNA TGTGCCAGCAGCCCCGGGACAGGCAGGGACTACACCTTC.